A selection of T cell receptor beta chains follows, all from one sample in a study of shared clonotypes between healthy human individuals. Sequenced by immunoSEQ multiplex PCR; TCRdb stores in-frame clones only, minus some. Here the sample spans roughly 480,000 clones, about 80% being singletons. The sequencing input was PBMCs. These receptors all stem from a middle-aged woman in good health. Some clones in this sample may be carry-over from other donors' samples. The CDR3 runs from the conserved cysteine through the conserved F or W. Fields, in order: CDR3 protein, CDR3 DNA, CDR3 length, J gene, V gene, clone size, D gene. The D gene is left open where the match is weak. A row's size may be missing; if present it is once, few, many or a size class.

CASSVGLNYEQYF	TGTGCCAGCAGCGTAGGGTTGAATTACGAGCAGTACTTC	13	TRBJ2-7	TRBV9	.	.
CASSLGFRFTEAFF	TGTGCCAGCAGCCTGGGTTTTAGGTTCACTGAAGCTTTCTTT	14	TRBJ1-1	TRBV7-6	.	.
CASSLVRQGNTEAFF	TGTGCCAGCAGCTTGGTGAGACAGGGAAACACTGAAGCTTTCTTT	15	TRBJ1-1	TRBV5-6	.	TRBD1
CASTSTGSYNEQFF	TGTGCCAGCACGTCGACGGGCTCCTACAATGAGCAGTTCTTC	14	TRBJ2-1	TRBV6-1	.	.
CSASGTEQFF	TGCAGTGCTAGCGGTACCGAGCAGTTCTTC	10	TRBJ2-1	TRBV20-1	.	.
CASSYSRAANQPQHF	TGTGCCAGCAGTTACTCGCGGGCCGCCAATCAGCCCCAGCATTTT	15	TRBJ1-5	TRBV6-5	.	.
CASSLGPDGRDYTF	TGCGCCAGCAGCTTGGGTCCGGACGGACGTGACTACACCTTC	14	TRBJ1-2	TRBV5-1	.	.
CASSQDERLAGGRSTGELFF	TGCGCCAGCAGCCAAGATGAACGACTAGCGGGAGGCCGGAGCACCGGGGAGCTGTTTTTT	20	TRBJ2-2	TRBV4-3	.	TRBD2
CASSEGGFNPGEQYF	TGTGCCAGCAGTGAAGGGGGTTTCAACCCGGGTGAGCAGTACTTC	15	TRBJ2-7	TRBV6-1	few	.
CASSVDGAGYNEQFF	TGTGCCAGCAGCGTAGACGGCGCGGGCTACAATGAGCAGTTCTTC	15	TRBJ2-1	TRBV9	.	.
CAISVDSYEQYF	TGTGCCATCAGTGTCGACTCCTACGAGCAGTACTTC	12	TRBJ2-7	TRBV10-3	once	.
CASSLTGTRHSYEQYF	TGTGCCAGCAGCTTAACCGGGACTAGACACTCCTACGAGCAGTACTTC	16	TRBJ2-7	TRBV7-6	.	TRBD2
CASTIGQGPYNEQFF	TGTGCCAGCACCATCGGACAGGGGCCCTACAATGAGCAGTTCTTC	15	TRBJ2-1	TRBV2	.	TRBD1
CASSRRPWVTNEKLFF	TGTGCCAGCAGCCGGAGGCCCTGGGTCACTAATGAAAAACTGTTTTTT	16	TRBJ1-4	TRBV7-2	once	.
CASSPRQGRETQYF	TGTGCCAGCTCACCCAGACAGGGCCGGGAGACCCAGTACTTC	14	TRBJ2-5	TRBV18	.	TRBD1
CASSSRGSYGYTF	TGCGCCAGCAGTTCCAGGGGATCCTATGGCTACACCTTC	13	TRBJ1-2	TRBV5-1	.	.
CASRRRLNLETQYF	TGCGCCAGCAGACGGAGGCTAAACTTGGAGACCCAGTACTTC	14	TRBJ2-5	TRBV5-1	.	.
CASSQRTGYEQYF	TGCGCCAGCAGCCAACGCACAGGGTACGAGCAGTACTTC	13	TRBJ2-7	TRBV4-3	few	.
CASSFTSGNWNEQFF	TGTGCCAGCAGCTTCACTAGCGGGAATTGGAATGAGCAGTTCTTC	15	TRBJ2-1	TRBV7-2	.	TRBD2
CASRFGAGTEAFF	TGTGCCAGCAGATTCGGGGCAGGGACTGAAGCTTTCTTT	13	TRBJ1-1	TRBV7-2	few	.